These 27 T cell receptor beta chains were all obtained from the same sample, sequenced in a study of vaccination and CD4 T cells after COVID-19. Their antigens remain unidentified. Regarding treatment: approximately 10-day PBMC culture with coronavirus spike peptide pools or control peptides (ViraFEST assay). Scientists ran DNA taken from cultured CD4+ T cells through the Oncomine TCR Beta short-read assay for sequencing. TCRdb re-derived calls from the PCR reads in MiXCR, one entry per CDR3 protein. The table has roughly 3,800 distinct CDR3 sequences, approximately 16% seen once. Sequencing was carried out using CD4+ T cells from blood, cultured in vitro. The receptors come from a human donor who had recovered from COVID-19.

The chain employs TRBV12-3 or TRBV12-4 and TRBJ2-3; D possibly uses TRBD1 or TRBD2 (5 bases each). Between the trimmed V and J ends, which lost 5 bases and 1 base, there was a span of 16 bases. The CDR3 is 16 amino acids. The CDR3 bases are TGTGCCAGCAGTCCCCGGTGGCAGGGAGGCACAGATACGCAGTATTTT. Its translation is CASSPRWQGGTDTQYF.

In its sample, this clonotype is medium-sized (0.01 to 0.1%). V gene TRBV19 combines with J gene TRBJ1-5, with a tentative D call TRBD1 (5 bases). Germline V lookup: CDR1 LNHDA, CDR2 SQIVND (reference sequence). CDR3 length equals 14 residues. The germline V and J ends were trimmed by 3 bases and 6 bases, with 12 bases remaining between them. The CDR3 DNA reads TGTGCCAGTAGTATTCCGGGGGGAGGTCAGCCCCAGCATTTT. It encodes CASSIPGGGQPQHF.

By its share, this clonotype is medium-sized (0.01 to 0.1%). This chain links TRBV21-1 with TRBJ1-1. TRBV21-1 is a pseudogene locus. The CDR3 contains 15 residues. The CDR3 is CASSKVSRSNTEAFF. CDR3 DNA sequence: TGTGCCAGCAGCAAAGTCTCCAGGTCGAACACTGAAGCTTTCTTT.

This clonotype has more than one count but fewer than ten. V and J are TRBV3-1 and TRBJ2-7, with 7 bases aligning to TRBD2. Germline V CDR1 and CDR2: LGHDT, YNNKEL (reference sequence). CDR3 length equals 18 residues. The V gene end was trimmed by 6 bases and the J gene end by 2 bases; junction bases not matched to a gene: 19. The CDR3 DNA sequence: TGTGCCAGCAGTGGGGAAGCGGGGCTCCTATCAGGGACCTACGAGCAGTACTTC. This codes for CASSGEAGLLSGTYEQYF.

Worth noting for this clonotype: Being one base from a much bigger clone, this may be a read error. The J gene is TRBJ1-5, the V gene TRBV6-2 or TRBV6-3, with 7 bases lining up with TRBD1. Germline lookup yields CDR1 MNHEY and CDR2 SVGEGT. CDR3 length: 13 residues. The V segment lost 5 bases and the J segment 11 bases; nucleotides outside the gene matches: 9. The CDR3 DNA follows: TGTGCCAGCAGTGCGGGACAGCGACAGTCCCAGCATTTT. Translation: CASSAGQRQSQHF.

This clonotype was seen just once. One base away lies a much larger clone, so this may be a sequencing read error. For the CDR3, the DNA is TGTGCCAGCAATATACAGGGGAGCACTGAAGCTATCTTT. It specifies CASNIQGSTEAIF. The chain uses TRBV2 and TRBJ1-1; TRBD1 matches at 7 bases. The CDR3 runs to 13 residues. The germline V gene encodes CDR1 SNHLY and CDR2 FYNNEI.

This rearrangement joins TRBV5-6 to TRBJ2-3, with 8 bases that match TRBD2. J was trimmed by 6 bases and V by 4 bases; bases with no gene match: 4. The germline CDR1 and CDR2 sequences are SGHDT and YYEEEE. The CDR3 consists of 13 residues. CDR3 in amino acids: CASSPGGPDTQYF. CDR3 nucleotide sequence: TGTGCCAGCAGCCCGGGGGGGCCTGATACGCAGTATTTT.

The V gene is TRBV5-1, the J gene TRBJ2-1; 9 nucleotides agree with TRBD2. The CDR3 length is 14 residues. The germline gives CDR1 SGHRS, CDR2 YFSETQ. The junction had 3 bases not matched to a gene; V was cut back by 4 bases and J by 4 bases. Written as DNA, the CDR3 is TGCGCCAGCAGCCCGGCGGGAGGGTACAATGAGCAGTTCTTC. Translation gives CASSPAGGYNEQFF.

This clonotype is medium-sized. In DNA, the CDR3 is TGTGCCAGCAGCCCAAACAGGGGGGGCCTGCACACTGAAGCTTTCTTT. It translates to CASSPNRGGLHTEAFF. This chain uses TRBV6-1 with TRBJ1-1; 8 bases agree with TRBD1. This CDR3 is 16 amino acids long. Germline CDR1 reads MNHNS; CDR2 reads SASEGT. The V gene end was trimmed by 6 bases and the J gene end by 3 bases; junction bases not matched to a gene: 12.

V gene TRBV10-2 combines with J gene TRBJ1-1; the D gene is possibly TRBD1 (5 bases). Germline V gene lookup returns CDR1 WSHSY and CDR2 SAAADI. The germline V and J ends were trimmed by 0 bases and 1 base, with 9 bases remaining between them. CDR3 length equals 15 residues. CDR3 DNA sequence: TGCGCCAGCAGTGAGTCTTGGCAGGGGAACACTGAAGCTTTCTTT. Its protein is CASSESWQGNTEAFF.

This clonotype has more than one count but fewer than ten. The chain joins TRBV19 to TRBJ1-1; TRBD1 agrees at 9 bases. The CDR3 sequence is 14 residues long. V lost 5 bases to trimming and J lost 0 bases; unmatched junction nucleotides: 1. Germline assignment: CDR1 LNHDA and CDR2 SQIVND (reference sequence). The CDR3 loop is CASSRDRVNTEAFF. CDR3 DNA sequence: TGTGCCAGTAGTCGGGACAGGGTGAACACTGAAGCTTTCTTT. The variable domain in full, with the rest retrieved from reference TRBV19 and TRBJ1-1, is DGGITQSPKYLFRKEGQNVTLSCEQNLNHDAMYWYRQDPGQGLRLIYYSQIVNDFQKGDIAEGYSVSREKKESFPLTVTSAQKNPTAFYLCASSRDRVNTEAFFGQGTRLTVV.

This clonotype was counted only a few times. The chain uses TRBV11-2 and TRBJ1-1; tentative D call: TRBD1 (5 bases). The CDR3 contains 15 residues. Trimming left V 7 bases short and J 5 bases short, with 20 bases between. The germline V gene has CDR1 SGHAT and CDR2 FQNNGV. The CDR3 loop is CASTRNRGAGTEAFF. DNA for the CDR3: TGTGCCAGCACCCGAAACCGGGGCGCAGGGACTGAAGCTTTCTTT.

This clonotype ranks as large. V is TRBV20-1 and J is TRBJ2-5, with D maybe TRBD1 (5 bases). Germline-derived CDR1 and CDR2 are DFQATT and SNEGSKA (reference sequence). This CDR3 region has 12 residues. CDR3 loop: CSVRVSQETQYF. CDR3 nucleotides: TGCAGCGTCAGGGTGAGCCAAGAGACCCAGTACTTC.

V and J are TRBV11-1 and TRBJ2-1, with a weak D call TRBD1 (6 bases). The V and J ends lost 6 bases and 9 bases respectively, with 27 bases between them. The CDR3 contains 17 residues. Germline CDR1 and CDR2: SGHAT and FQDESV (reference sequence). The CDR3 spells CASRLGNGGHGRREQFF. The CDR3 region has the DNA TGTGCCAGCAGGTTGGGTAATGGGGGACATGGAAGACGTGAGCAGTTCTTC.

This clonotype has more than one count but fewer than ten. The CDR3 here is CSAREGGNTIYF. CDR3 bases: TGCAGTGCTAGAGAGGGGGGAAACACCATATATTTT. This sequence joins TRBV20-1 and TRBJ1-3; D not certain. The CDR3 length is 12 residues. The ends were cut back, 0 bases at V and 4 bases at J, with 4 bases in the middle. CDR1 is DFQATT, CDR2 SNEGSKA, per germline (reference sequence).

This clonotype was counted between two and nine times. The chain has TRBV7-3 and TRBJ2-1; D unresolved. This CDR3 is built from 16 residues. V was cut by 4 bases and J by 0 bases, with 13 bases left in between. Germline V gives CDR1 SGHTA, CDR2 FQGTGA. CDR3 sequence reads: CASSSYGPSSYNEQFF. CDR3 nucleotide sequence: TGTGCCAGCAGCTCCTACGGCCCAAGCTCCTACAATGAGCAGTTCTTC.

This clonotype was counted a few times. J is TRBJ2-7 and V is TRBV19, with TRBD2 matching 7 bases. V shed 5 bases and J 0 bases; nucleotides not matched to a gene: 7. Germline CDR1 is LNHDA and CDR2 is SQIVND (reference sequence). This CDR3 spans 15 amino acids. The CDR3 DNA sequence: TGTGCCAGTAGTCCGGGGCGGGGGAGCTCCTACGAGCAGTACTTC. The encoded protein is CASSPGRGSSYEQYF.

The sample holds a few counts of this clonotype. The chain is built from TRBV10-3 and TRBJ2-1, with 8 bases matching TRBD2. CDR1 ENHRY and CDR2 SYGVKD come from the germline V gene. The CDR3 runs 16 residues. Losses at the gene ends were 0 bases for V and 5 bases for J; bases not matched to a gene: 6. CDR3 bases: TGTGCCATCAGTGAGTCCAGCGGGGGAGGAGACAATGAGCAGTTCTTC. Protein product: CAISESSGGGDNEQFF.

This clonotype was recorded a few times. The genes are TRBV6-1 and TRBJ2-7; D possibly corresponds to TRBD1 (6 bases). V lost 6 bases and J lost 0, with 9 bases in between. Looked up from germline, CDR1 is MNHNS and CDR2 is SASEGT. The CDR3 has 13 residues. The CDR3 sequence is CASRQTGSYEQYF. CDR3 nucleotides: TGTGCCAGCAGACAGACAGGCTCCTACGAGCAGTACTTC.

This clonotype counts as medium-sized. The chain is built from TRBV12-3 or TRBV12-4 and TRBJ1-2, with 10 bases lining up with TRBD1. V lost 3 bases to trimming and J lost 6 bases; unmatched junction nucleotides: 4. The CDR3 has 14 residues. CDR3 nucleotides: TGTGCCAGCAGTTTCGGGACAGGGGTAAATGGCTACACCTTC. Translation gives CASSFGTGVNGYTF.

This clonotype qualifies as medium-sized. The chain joins TRBV19 to TRBJ2-7; perhaps D is TRBD1 or TRBD2 (7 bases each). V lost 6 bases and J 2 bases, leaving 20 bases between the germline ends. The CDR3 has 16 residues. The V gene's germline CDR1 is LNHDA and CDR2 SQIVND (reference sequence). In DNA form, the CDR3 reads TGTGCCAGTAGCCCCCAGGGGGGGTCTTTGGCCTACGAGCAGTACTTC. Protein: CASSPQGGSLAYEQYF.

The chain uses TRBV11-3 and TRBJ2-3; no definite D call. Trimming shortened V by 5 bases and J by 5 bases, and 11 bases separated the two germline ends. CDR1 SGHNT and CDR2 YENEEA come from the germline V gene. The CDR3 has 13 residues. CDR3 protein: CASSQNYRDTQYF. The CDR3 DNA reads TGTGCCAGCAGCCAAAATTATCGAGATACGCAGTATTTT.

This clonotype was counted between two and nine times. The chain is built from TRBV6-1 and TRBJ2-7; possibly TRBD1 for D (6 bases). There are 17 residues in the CDR3. The V gene's germline CDR1 is MNHNS and CDR2 SASEGT. V was pared by 1 base and J by 2 bases, with 18 bases between. This CDR3 reads CASSEGGGGNYPYEQYF. CDR3 sequence (DNA): TGTGCCAGCAGTGAAGGTGGGGGCGGTAATTATCCCTACGAGCAGTACTTC.

V usage is TRBV7-9 and J usage is TRBJ1-4; D is perhaps TRBD1 (6 bases). With 1 base removed from V and 8 bases from J, the gap between germline ends came to 14 bases. Germline assignment: CDR1 SEHNR and CDR2 FQNEAQ (reference sequence). The length of the CDR3 is 15 residues. CDR3 sequence (DNA): TGTGCCAGCAGCTTAGACAGGGCACCCCGCGAAAAACTGTTTTTT. This gives the protein CASSLDRAPREKLFF.

The CDR3 loop is CASSQDRVGNYGYTF. For the CDR3, the DNA is TGTGCCAGCAGCCAAGATCGAGTCGGTAACTATGGCTACACCTTC. This sequence joins TRBV14 and TRBJ1-2; D is unclear. Germline V lookup: CDR1 SGHDN, CDR2 FVKESK. The CDR3 spans 15 residues. Trimming took off 0 bases at V and 1 base at J, with 9 bases between the two ends.

Relative to its sample, this clonotype is medium-sized (0.01 to 0.1%). V is TRBV11-2 and J is TRBJ2-3; 16 nucleotides line up with TRBD2. V was pared by 0 bases and J by 2 bases, with 5 bases of the junction left unmatched. The CDR3 totals 19 residues. Germline CDR1 reads SGHAT; CDR2 reads FQNNGV. The CDR3 DNA sequence: TGTGCCAGCAGCTTAGACAGCGGGACTAGCGGGGGGGTCACAGATACGCAGTATTTT. Protein product: CASSLDSGTSGGVTDTQYF.

Within the sample, this clonotype is medium-sized (0.01 to 0.1%). The CDR3 DNA reads TGTGCCAGCGGTCTGACTTTGGAGACCCAGTACTTC. It encodes CASGLTLETQYF. The chain uses TRBV12-3 or TRBV12-4 and TRBJ2-5; no definite D call. V lost 8 bases to trimming and J lost 5 bases, with 12 bases between them. CDR3 length: 12 amino acids.